A single T cell receptor (beta chain) is shown here with its context. Clones were sequenced by immunoSEQ multiplex PCR, and TCRdb holds only the in-frame ones, with some missing. The repertoire holds tens of thousands of clones, with 91% as singletons. This record comes from a study of T cell changes during pregnancy in multiple sclerosis. From germline, CDR1 is MNHEY and CDR2 SVGAGI. This CDR3 contains 15 residues. Between the trimmed V and J ends, which lost 2 bases and 4 bases, there was a span of 14 bases. The chain carries TRBV6-5 and TRBJ1-1, with unresolved D. The source material was peripheral blood, sampled after pregnancy. This sequence was found in a female donor in good health, enrolled as a control in a pregnancy study. The CDR3 nucleotides read TGTGCCAGCAGTTACGATCAGGTCAGCCGCACTGAAGCTTTCTTT. This sequence encodes CASSYDQVSRTEAFF.